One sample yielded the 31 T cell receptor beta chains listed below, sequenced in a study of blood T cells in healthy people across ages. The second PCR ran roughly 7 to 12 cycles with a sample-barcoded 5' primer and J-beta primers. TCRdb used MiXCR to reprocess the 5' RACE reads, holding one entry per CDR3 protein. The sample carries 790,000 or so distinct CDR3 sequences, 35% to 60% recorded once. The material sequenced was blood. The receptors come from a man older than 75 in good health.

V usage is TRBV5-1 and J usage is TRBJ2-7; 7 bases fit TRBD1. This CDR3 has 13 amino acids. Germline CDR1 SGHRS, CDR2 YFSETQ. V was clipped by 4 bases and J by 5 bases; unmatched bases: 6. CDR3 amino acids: CASSVDRANEQYF. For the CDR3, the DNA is TGCGCCAGCAGCGTCGACAGGGCCAACGAGCAGTACTTC.

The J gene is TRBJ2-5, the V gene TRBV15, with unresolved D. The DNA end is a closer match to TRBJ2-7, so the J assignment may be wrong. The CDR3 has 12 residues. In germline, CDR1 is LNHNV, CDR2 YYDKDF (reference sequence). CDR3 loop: CATSRGQGEQYF. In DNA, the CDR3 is TGTGCCACCAGCAGAGGACAAGGCGAGCAGTACTTC.

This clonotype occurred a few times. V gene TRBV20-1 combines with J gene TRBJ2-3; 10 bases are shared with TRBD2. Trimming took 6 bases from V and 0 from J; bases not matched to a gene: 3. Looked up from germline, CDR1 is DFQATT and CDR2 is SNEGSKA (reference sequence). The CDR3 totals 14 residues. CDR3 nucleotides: TGCAGTGCAGGGACTAGCGCTAGCACAGATACGCAGTATTTT. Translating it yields CSAGTSASTDTQYF.

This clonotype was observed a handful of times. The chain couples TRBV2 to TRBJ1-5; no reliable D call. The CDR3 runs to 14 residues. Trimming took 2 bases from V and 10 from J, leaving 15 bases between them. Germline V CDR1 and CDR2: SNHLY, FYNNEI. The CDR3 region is CASSERLAPGPQHF. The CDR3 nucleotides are TGTGCCAGCAGTGAAAGGTTGGCTCCAGGCCCCCAGCATTTT.

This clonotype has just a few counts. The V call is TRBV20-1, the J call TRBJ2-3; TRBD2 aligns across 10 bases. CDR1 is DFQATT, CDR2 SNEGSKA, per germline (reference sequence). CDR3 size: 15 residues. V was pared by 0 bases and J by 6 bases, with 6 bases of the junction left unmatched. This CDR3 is CSARDPSGRADTQYF. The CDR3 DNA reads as TGCAGTGCTAGAGATCCCAGCGGGAGGGCGGATACGCAGTATTTT.

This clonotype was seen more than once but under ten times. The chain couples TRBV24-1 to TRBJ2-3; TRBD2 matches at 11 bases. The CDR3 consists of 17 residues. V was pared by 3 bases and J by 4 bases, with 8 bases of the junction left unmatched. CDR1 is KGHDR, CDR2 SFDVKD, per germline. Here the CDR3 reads CATSDLGLAGGADTQYF. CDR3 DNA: TGTGCCACCAGTGATCTCGGACTAGCGGGTGGAGCAGATACGCAGTATTTT.

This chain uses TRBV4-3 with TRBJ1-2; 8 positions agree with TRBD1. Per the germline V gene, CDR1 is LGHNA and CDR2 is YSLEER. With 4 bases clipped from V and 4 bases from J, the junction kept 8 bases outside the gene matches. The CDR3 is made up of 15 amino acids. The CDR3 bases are TGCGCCAGCAGCCGACAGACAGGGGTTAGCTATGGCTACACCTTC. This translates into CASSRQTGVSYGYTF.

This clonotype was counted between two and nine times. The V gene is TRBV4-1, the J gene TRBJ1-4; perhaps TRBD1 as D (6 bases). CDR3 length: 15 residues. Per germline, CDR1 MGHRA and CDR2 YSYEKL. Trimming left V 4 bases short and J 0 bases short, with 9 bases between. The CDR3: CASSRNRATNEKLFF. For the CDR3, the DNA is TGCGCCAGCAGCCGGAACAGGGCAACTAATGAAAAACTGTTTTTT.

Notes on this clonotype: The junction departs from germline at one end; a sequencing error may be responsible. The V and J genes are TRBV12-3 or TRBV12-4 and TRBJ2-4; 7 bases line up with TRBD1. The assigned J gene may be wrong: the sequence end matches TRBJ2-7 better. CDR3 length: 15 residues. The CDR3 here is CASSPGDRDSYEQYF. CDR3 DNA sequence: TGCGCCAGCAGTCCGGGCGACAGGGACTCCTACGAGCAGTACTTC.

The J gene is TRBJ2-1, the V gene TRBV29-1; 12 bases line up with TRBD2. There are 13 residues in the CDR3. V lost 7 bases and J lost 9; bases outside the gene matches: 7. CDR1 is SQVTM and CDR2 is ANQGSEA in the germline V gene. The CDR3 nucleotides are TGCAGCGCTGGACTAGCGGGAAAAAGTGAGCAGTTCTTC. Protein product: CSAGLAGKSEQFF.

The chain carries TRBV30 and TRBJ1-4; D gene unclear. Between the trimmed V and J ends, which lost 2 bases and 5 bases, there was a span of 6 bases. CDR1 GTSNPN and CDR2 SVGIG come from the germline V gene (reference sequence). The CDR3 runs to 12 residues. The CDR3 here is CAWSLRNEKLFF. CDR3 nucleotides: TGTGCCTGGAGTTTAAGAAATGAAAAACTGTTTTTT.

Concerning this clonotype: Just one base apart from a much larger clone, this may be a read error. CDR3 DNA sequence: TGTGCCAGCAGCGGAGTGACTAGCGGGAGAACCGATGAGCAGTACTTC. It translates to CASSGVTSGRTDEQYF. The rearrangement joins TRBV3-1 to TRBJ2-5; TRBD2 agrees at 12 bases. This CDR3 has 16 residues. Germline V lookup: CDR1 LGHDT, CDR2 YNNKEL (reference sequence). With V trimmed by 5 bases and J by 11 bases, 15 bases remained unmatched.

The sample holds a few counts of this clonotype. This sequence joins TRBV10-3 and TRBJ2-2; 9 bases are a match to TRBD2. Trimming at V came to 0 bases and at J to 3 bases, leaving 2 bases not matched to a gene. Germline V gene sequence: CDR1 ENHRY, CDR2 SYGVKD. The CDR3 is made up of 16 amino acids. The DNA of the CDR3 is TGTGCCATCAGTGAGTCGTTAGCGGGAGACACCGGGGAGCTGTTTTTT. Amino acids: CAISESLAGDTGELFF.

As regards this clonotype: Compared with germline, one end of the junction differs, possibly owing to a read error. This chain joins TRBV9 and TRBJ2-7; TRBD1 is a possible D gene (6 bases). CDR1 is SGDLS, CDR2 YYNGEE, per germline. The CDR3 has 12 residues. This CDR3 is CTSTNRVYEQYF. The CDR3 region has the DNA TGTACCAGCACAAACAGGGTATACGAGCAGTACTTC.

CDR3 bases: TGTGCCAGCAGCCCAGGGGTAGGGACAGGTGATGGCTACACCTTC. It translates to CASSPGVGTGDGYTF. The chain has TRBV9 and TRBJ1-2; 8 nucleotides match TRBD1. Germline CDR1 is SGDLS and CDR2 is YYNGEE. This CDR3 has 15 amino acids. The junction had 11 bases not matched to a gene; V was cut back by 4 bases and J by 6 bases.

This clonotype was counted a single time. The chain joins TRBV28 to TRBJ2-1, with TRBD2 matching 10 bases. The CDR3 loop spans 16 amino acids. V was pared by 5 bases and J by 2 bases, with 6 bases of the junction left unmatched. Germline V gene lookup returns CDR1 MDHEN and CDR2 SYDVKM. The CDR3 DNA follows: TGTGCCAGCAGTCCAGGACTAGCGGCCGCCTACAATGAGCAGTTCTTC. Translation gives CASSPGLAAAYNEQFF.

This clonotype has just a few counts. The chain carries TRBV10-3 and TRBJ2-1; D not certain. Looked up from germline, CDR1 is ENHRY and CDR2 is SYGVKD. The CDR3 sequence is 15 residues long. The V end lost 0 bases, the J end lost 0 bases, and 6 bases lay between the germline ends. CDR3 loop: CAISESFSSYNEQFF. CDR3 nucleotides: TGTGCCATCAGTGAGTCATTTAGCTCCTACAATGAGCAGTTCTTC.

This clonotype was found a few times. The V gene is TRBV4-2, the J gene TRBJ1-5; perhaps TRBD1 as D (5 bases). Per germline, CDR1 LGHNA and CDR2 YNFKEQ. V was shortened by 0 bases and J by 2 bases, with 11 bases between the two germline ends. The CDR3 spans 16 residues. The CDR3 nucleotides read TGTGCCAGCAGCCAAGAAGGGACGGGGGGCAATCAGCCCCAGCATTTT. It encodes CASSQEGTGGNQPQHF.

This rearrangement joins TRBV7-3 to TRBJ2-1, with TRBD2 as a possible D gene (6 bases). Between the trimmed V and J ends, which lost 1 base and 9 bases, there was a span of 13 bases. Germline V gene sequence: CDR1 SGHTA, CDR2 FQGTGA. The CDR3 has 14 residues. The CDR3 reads CASSLSRGDSEQFF. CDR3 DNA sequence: TGTGCCAGCAGCTTAAGTAGAGGGGACTCTGAGCAGTTCTTC.

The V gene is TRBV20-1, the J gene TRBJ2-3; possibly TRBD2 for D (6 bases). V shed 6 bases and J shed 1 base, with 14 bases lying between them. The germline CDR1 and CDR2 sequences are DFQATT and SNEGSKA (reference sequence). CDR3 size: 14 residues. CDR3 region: CSASTLARTDTQYF. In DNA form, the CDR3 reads TGCAGTGCAAGTACACTAGCACGCACAGATACGCAGTATTTT.

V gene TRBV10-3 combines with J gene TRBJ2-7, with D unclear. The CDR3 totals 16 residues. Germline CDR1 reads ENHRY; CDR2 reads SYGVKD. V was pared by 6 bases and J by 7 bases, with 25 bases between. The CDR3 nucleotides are TGTGCCATCAGGGGTCCTATTGAGGCAGTGAACAATGAGCAGTACTTC. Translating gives CAIRGPIEAVNNEQYF.

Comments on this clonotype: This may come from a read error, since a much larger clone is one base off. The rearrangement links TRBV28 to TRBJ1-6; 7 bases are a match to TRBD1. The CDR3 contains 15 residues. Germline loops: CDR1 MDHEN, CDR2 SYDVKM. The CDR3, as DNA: TGTGCCAGCAGTTCACCAGGGGGTCTTCAGACACCCCCCCACTTT. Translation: CASSSPGGLQTPPHF. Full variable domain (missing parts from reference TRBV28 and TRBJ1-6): DVKVTQSSRYLVKRTGEKVFLECVQDMDHENMFWYRQDPGLGLRLIYFSYDVKMKEKGDIPEGYSVSREKKERFSLILESASTNQTSMYLCASSSPGGLQTPPHFGNGTRLTVT.

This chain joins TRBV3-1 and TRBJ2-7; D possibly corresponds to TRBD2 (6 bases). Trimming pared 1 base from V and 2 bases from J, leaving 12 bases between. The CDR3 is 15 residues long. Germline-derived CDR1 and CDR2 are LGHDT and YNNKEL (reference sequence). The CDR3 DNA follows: TGTGCCAGCAGCCAAGCGGGGGACGGACCCTACGAGCAGTACTTC. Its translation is CASSQAGDGPYEQYF.

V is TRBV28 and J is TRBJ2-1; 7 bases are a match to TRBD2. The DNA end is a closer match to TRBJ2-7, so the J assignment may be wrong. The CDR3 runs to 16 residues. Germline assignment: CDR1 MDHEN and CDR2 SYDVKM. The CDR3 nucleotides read TGTGCCAGCAGTTTAACGGCTAGCGGTTCCTACAATGAGCAGTACTTC. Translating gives CASSLTASGSYNEQYF.

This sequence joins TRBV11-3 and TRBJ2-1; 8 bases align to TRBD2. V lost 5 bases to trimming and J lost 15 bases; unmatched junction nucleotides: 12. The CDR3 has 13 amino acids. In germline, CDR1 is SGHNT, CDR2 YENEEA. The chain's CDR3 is CASSRRVAGHRFF. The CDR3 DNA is TGTGCCAGCAGCCGTAGGGTAGCGGGGCATAGGTTCTTC.

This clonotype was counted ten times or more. CDR3 coding DNA: TGTGCCAGCAGCCCGACGACAATTGAAGCTTTCTTT. Amino acids: CASSPTTIEAFF. The chain links TRBV5-5 to TRBJ1-1; D not certain. CDR1 is SGHKS and CDR2 is YYEKEE in the germline V gene (reference sequence). This CDR3 spans 12 amino acids. Between the trimmed V and J ends, which lost 4 bases and 7 bases, there was a span of 11 bases.

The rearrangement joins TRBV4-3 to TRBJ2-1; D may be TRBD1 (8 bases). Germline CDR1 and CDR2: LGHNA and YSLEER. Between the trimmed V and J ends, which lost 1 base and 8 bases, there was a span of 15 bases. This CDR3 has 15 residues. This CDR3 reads CASSQGNRGGDEQFF. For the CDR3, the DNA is TGCGCCAGCAGCCAAGGCAACAGGGGGGGAGATGAGCAGTTCTTC.

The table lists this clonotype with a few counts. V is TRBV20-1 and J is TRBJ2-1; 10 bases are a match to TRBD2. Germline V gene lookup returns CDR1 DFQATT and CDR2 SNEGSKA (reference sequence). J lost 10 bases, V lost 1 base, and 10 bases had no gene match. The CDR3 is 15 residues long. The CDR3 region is CSARVPLAGEREQFF. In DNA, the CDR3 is TGCAGTGCTAGAGTTCCCCTAGCGGGAGAGAGAGAGCAGTTCTTC.

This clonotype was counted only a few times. CDR3 amino acids: CSAGNSGRAKAELFF. CDR3 in DNA: TGCAGTGCAGGGAATAGCGGGAGGGCCAAGGCCGAGCTGTTTTTT. The chain has TRBV20-1 and TRBJ2-2; 11 nucleotides line up with TRBD2. J was trimmed by 11 bases and V by 6 bases; bases with no gene match: 14. The CDR3 contains 15 residues. Germline assignment: CDR1 DFQATT and CDR2 SNEGSKA (reference sequence).

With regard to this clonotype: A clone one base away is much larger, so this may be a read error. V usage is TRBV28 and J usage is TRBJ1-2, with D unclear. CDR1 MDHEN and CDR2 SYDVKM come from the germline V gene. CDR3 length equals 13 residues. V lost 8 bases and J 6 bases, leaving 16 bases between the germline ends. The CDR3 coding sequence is TGTGCCAGCGGGAACCGACAAGTTAATGGCTACACCTTC. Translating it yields CASGNRQVNGYTF.

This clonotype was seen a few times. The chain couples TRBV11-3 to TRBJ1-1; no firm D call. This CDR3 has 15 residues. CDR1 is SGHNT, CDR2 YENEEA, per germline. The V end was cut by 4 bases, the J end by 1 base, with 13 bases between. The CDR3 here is CASSSKVVGNTEAFF. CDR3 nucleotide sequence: TGTGCCAGCAGCTCCAAGGTCGTCGGGAACACTGAAGCTTTCTTT.